This T cell receptor beta chain emerged from a study of T-cell reconstitution after alpha-beta-depleted transplantation in children. Unique molecular identifiers were used in preparing the TCRbeta library. TCRdb re-analysed the PCR reads in MiXCR, keeping a single row per CDR3 protein. The table records 260,000 or so distinct CDR3 sequences, around 12% of them present only once. Per the germline V gene, CDR1 is KGHSH and CDR2 is LQKENI. The CDR3 length is 16 residues. V was pared by 5 bases and J by 5 bases, with 8 bases of the junction left unmatched. This clonotype was seen once. Sequenced material: PBMCs from the stem cell graft donor, taken from the stem cell graft. This rearrangement joins TRBV18 to TRBJ2-3, with 12 positions matching TRBD2. The sequence derives from a human donor who donated a stem cell graft to a child with acute lymphoblastic leukemia. This CDR3 reads CASSSSLAGGGDTQYF. For the CDR3, the DNA is TGTGCCAGCTCATCGAGCCTAGCGGGAGGGGGAGATACGCAGTATTTT. The full variable domain, in which reference TRBV18 and TRBJ2-3 provide the parts outside the CDR3, is NAGVMQNPRHLVRRRGQEARLRCSPMKGHSHVYWYRQLPEEGLKFMVYLQKENIIDESGMPKERFSAEFPKEGPSILRIQQVVRGDSAAYFCASSSSLAGGGDTQYFGPGTRLTVL.